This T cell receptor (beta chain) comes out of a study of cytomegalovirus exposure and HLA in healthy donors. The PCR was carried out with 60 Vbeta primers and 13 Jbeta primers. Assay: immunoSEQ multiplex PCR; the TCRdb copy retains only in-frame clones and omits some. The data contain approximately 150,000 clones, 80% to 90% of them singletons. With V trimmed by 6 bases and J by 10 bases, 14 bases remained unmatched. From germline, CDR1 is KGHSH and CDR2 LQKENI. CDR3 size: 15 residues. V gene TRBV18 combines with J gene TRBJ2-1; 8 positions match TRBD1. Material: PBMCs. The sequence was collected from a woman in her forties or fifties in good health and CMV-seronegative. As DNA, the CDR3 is TGTGCCAGCTCGTCGGGGACAGGTAGGACCCTCGAGCAGTTCTTC. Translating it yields CASSSGTGRTLEQFF.